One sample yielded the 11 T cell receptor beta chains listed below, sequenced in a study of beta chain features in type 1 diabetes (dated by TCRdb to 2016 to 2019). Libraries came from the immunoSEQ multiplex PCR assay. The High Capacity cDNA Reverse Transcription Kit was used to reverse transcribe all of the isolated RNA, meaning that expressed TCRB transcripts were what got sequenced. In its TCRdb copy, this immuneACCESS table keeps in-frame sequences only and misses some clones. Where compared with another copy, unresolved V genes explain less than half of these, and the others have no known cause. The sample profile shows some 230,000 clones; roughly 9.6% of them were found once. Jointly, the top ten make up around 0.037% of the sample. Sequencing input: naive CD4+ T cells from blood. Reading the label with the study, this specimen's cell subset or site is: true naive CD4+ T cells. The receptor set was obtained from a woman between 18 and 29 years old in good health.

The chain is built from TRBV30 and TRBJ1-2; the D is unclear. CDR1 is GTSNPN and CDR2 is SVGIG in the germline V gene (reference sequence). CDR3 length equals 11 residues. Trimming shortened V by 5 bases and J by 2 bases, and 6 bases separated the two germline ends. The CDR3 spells CAWGGNYGYTF. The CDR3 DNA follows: TGTGCCTGGGGAGGAAACTATGGCTACACCTTC. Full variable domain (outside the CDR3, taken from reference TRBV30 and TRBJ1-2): SQTIHQWPATLVQPVGSPLSLECTVEGTSNPNLYWYRQAAGRGLQLLFYSVGIGQISSEVPQNLSASRPQDRQFILSSKKLLLSDSGFYLCAWGGNYGYTFGSGTRLTVV.

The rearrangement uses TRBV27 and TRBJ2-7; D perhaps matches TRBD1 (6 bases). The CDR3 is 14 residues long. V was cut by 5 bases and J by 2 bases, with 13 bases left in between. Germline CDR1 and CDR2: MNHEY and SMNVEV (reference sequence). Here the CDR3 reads CASSPSQGPYEQYF. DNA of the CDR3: TGTGCCAGCAGTCCGTCACAGGGCCCCTACGAGCAGTACTTC.

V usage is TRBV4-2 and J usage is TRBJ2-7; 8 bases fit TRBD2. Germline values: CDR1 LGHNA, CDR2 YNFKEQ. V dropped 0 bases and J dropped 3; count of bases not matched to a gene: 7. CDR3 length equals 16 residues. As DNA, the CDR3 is TGTGCCAGCAGCCAAGATCGCGAGCGGGGGAACTACGAGCAGTACTTC. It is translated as CASSQDRERGNYEQYF.

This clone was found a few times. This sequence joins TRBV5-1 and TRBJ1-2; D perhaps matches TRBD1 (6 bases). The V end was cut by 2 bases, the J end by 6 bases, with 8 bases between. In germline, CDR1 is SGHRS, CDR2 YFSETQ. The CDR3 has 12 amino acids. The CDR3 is CASSFSGDGYTF. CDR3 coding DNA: TGCGCCAGCAGCTTCTCAGGGGATGGCTACACCTTC.

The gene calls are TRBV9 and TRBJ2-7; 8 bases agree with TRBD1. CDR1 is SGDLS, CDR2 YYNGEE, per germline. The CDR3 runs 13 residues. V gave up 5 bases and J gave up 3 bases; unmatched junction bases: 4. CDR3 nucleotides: TGTGCCAGCAGAGCCGGGACAGGCTACGAGCAGTACTTC. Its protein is CASRAGTGYEQYF.

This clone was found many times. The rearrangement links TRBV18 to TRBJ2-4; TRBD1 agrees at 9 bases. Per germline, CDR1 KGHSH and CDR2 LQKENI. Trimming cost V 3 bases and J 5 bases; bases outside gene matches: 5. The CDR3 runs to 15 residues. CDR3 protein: CASSPAGQGQNIQYF. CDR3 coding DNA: TGTGCCAGCTCACCCGCGGGACAGGGACAAAACATTCAGTACTTC.

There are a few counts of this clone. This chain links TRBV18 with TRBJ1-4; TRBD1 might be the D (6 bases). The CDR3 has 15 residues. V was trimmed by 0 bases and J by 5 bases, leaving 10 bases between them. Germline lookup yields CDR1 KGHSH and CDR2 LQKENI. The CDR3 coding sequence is TGTGCCAGCTCACCACCGGGGGCCAGCAATGAAAAACTGTTTTTT. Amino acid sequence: CASSPPGASNEKLFF.

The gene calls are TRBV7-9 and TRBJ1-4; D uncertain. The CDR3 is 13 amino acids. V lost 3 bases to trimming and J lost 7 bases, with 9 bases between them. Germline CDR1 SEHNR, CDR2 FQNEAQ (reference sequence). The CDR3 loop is CASSFLGGEKLFF. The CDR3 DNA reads TGTGCCAGCAGCTTTTTGGGAGGTGAAAAACTGTTTTTT.

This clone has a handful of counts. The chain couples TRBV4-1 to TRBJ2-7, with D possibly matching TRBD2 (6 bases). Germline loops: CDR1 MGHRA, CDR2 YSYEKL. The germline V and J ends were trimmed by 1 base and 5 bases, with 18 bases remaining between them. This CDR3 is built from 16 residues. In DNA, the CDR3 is TGCGCCAGCAGCCAAGTGGCCGCCGGGAGAGCCCACGAGCAGTACTTC. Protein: CASSQVAAGRAHEQYF.

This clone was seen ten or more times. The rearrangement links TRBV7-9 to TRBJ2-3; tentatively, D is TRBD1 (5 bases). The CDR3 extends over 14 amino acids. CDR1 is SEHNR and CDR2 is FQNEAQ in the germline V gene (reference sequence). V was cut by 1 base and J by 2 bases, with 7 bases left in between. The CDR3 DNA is TGTGCCAGCAGCTTAGTACAGGACACAGATACGCAGTATTTT. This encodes CASSLVQDTDTQYF.

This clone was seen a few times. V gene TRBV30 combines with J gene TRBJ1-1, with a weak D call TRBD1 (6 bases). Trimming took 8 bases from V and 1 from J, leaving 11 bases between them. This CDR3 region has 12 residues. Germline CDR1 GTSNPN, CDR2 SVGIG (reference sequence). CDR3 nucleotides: TGTGCCGGGGACACTAGGAACACTGAAGCTTTCTTT. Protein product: CAGDTRNTEAFF.